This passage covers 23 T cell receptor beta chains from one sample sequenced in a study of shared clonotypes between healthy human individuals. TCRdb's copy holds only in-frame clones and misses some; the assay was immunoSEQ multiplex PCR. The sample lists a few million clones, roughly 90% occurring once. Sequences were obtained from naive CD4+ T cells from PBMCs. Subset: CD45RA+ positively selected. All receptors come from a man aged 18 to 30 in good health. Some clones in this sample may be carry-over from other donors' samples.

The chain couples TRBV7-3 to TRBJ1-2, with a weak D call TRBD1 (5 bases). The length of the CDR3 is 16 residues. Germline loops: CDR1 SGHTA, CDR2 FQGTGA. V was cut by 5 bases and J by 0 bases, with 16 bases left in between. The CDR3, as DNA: TGTGCCAGCAGCCCTGGGGGGGAGACCCCTAACTATGGCTACACCTTC. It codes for CASSPGGETPNYGYTF.

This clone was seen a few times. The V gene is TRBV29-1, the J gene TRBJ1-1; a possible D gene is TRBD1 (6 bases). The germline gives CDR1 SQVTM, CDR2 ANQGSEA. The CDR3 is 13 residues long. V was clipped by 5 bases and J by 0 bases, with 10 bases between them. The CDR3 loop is CSVSGQLNTEAFF. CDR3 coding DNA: TGCAGCGTTAGCGGACAGCTGAACACTGAAGCTTTCTTT.

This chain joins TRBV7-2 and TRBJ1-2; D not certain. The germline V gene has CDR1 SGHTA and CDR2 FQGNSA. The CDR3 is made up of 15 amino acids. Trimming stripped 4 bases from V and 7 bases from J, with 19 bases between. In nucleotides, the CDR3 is TGTGCCAGCAGCTCTCTCGGGGTCCCCTCGGCTGGCTACACCTTC. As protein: CASSSLGVPSAGYTF.

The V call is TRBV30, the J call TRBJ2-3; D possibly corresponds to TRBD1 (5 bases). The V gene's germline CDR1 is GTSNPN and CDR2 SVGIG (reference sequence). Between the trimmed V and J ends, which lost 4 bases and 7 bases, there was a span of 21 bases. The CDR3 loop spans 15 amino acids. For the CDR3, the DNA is TGTGCCTGGACCCGCACGTCTGGGGCGATCCATACGCAGTATTTT. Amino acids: CAWTRTSGAIHTQYF.

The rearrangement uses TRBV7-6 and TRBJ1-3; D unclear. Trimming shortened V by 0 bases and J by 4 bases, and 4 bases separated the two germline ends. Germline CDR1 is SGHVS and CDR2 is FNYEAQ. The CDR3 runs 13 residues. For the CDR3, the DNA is TGTGCCAGCAGCTTAGCGGGGGGAAACACCATATATTTT. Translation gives CASSLAGGNTIYF.

CDR3 residues: CTLRGSTDTQYF. The CDR3 DNA reads as TGTACCCTTCGCGGTAGCACAGATACGCAGTATTTT. The rearrangement uses TRBV30 and TRBJ2-3, with unresolved D. The CDR3 runs to 12 residues. Germline V lookup: CDR1 GTSNPN, CDR2 SVGIG (reference sequence).

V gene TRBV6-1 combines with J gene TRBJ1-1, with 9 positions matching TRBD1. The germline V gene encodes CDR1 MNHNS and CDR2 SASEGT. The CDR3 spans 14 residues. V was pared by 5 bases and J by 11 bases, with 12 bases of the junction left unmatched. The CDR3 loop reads CASSLDHRGPVAFF. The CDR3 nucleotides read TGTGCCAGCAGTTTAGACCACAGGGGGCCCGTTGCTTTCTTT.

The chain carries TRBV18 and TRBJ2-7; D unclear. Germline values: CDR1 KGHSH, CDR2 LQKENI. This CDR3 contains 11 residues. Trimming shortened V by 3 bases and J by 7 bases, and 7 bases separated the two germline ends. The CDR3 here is CASSPQKEQYF. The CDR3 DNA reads TGTGCCAGCTCACCCCAAAAGGAGCAGTACTTC.

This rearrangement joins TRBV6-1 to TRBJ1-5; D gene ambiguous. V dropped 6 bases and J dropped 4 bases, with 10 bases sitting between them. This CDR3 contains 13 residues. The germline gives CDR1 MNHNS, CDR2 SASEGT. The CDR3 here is CASRTLINQPQHF. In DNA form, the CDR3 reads TGTGCCAGCAGAACGTTGATAAATCAGCCCCAGCATTTT.

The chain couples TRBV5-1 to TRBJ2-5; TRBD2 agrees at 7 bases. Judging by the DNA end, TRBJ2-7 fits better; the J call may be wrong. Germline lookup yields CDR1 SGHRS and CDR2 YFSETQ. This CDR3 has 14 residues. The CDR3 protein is CASSFGGSLYEQYF. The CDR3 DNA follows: TGCGCCAGCAGCTTCGGCGGGAGTCTCTACGAGCAGTACTTC.

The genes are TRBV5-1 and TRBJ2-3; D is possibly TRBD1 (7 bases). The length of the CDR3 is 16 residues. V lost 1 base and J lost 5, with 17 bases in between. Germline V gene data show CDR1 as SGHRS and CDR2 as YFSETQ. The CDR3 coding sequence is TGCGCCAGCAGCTTGAGGGCTGGCGGGACAGTAGATACGCAGTATTTT. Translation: CASSLRAGGTVDTQYF.

The CDR3 region has the DNA TGTGCCAGCAGACGAGGACGAGGGGCATGGTATGAAAAACTGTTTTTT. Translation: CASRRGRGAWYEKLFF. The J gene is TRBJ1-4, the V gene TRBV2; tentative D call: TRBD1 (5 bases). Germline assignment: CDR1 SNHLY and CDR2 FYNNEI. V was cut by 6 bases and J by 6 bases, with 20 bases left in between. The CDR3 extends over 16 amino acids.

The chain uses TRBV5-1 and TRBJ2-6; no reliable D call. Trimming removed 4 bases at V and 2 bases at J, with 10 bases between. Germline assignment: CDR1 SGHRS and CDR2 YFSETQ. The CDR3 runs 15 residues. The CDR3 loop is CASSHGLAGANVLTF. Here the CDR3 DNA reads TGCGCCAGCAGCCACGGTTTGGCTGGGGCCAACGTCCTGACTTTC. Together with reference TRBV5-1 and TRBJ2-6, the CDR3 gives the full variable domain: KAGVTQTPRYLIKTRGQQVTLSCSPISGHRSVSWYQQTPGQGLQFLFEYFSETQRNKGNFPGRFSGRQFSNSRSEMNVSTLELGDSALYLCASSHGLAGANVLTFGAGSRLTVL.

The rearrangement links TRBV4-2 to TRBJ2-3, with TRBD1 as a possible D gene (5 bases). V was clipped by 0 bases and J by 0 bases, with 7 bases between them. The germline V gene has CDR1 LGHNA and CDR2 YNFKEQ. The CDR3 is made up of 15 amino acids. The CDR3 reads CASSQEPGSTDTQYF. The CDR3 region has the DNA TGTGCCAGCAGCCAAGAGCCAGGGAGCACAGATACGCAGTATTTT.

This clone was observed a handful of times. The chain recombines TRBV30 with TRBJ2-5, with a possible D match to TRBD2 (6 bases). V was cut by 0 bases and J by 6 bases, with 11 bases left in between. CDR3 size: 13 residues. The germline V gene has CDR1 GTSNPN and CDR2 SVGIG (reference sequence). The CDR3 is CAWSVGGKQTQYF. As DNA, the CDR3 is TGTGCCTGGAGTGTGGGAGGTAAACAGACCCAGTACTTC. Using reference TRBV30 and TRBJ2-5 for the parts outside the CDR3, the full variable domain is SQTIHQWPATLVQPVGSPLSLECTVEGTSNPNLYWYRQAAGRGLQLLFYSVGIGQISSEVPQNLSASRPQDRQFILSSKKLLLSDSGFYLCAWSVGGKQTQYFGPGTRLLVL.

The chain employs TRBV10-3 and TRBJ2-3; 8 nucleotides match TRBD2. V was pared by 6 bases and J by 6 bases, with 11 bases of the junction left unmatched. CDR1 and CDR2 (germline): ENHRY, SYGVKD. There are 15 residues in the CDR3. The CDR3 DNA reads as TGTGCCATCAGATCAAGCGGGAGTGATGGGGATACGCAGTATTTT. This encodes CAIRSSGSDGDTQYF.

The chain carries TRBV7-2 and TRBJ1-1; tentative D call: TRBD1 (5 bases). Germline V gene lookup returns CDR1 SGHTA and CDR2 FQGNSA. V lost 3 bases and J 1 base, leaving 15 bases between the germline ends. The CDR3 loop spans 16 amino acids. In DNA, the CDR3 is TGTGCCAGCAGCTTCACCGGGGGGAGGGCGAACACTGAAGCTTTCTTT. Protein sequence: CASSFTGGRANTEAFF.

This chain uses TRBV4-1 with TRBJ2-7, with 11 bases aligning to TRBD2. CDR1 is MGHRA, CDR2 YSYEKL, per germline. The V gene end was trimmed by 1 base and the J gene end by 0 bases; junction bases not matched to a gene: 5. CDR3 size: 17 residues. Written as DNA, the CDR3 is TGCGCCAGCAGCCAAGTACTAGCGGGAGAGAGCTCCTACGAGCAGTACTTC. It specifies CASSQVLAGESSYEQYF.

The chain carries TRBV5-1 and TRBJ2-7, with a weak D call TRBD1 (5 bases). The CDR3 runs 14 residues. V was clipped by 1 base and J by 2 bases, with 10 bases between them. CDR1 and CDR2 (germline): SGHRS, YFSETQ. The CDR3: CASSLSTGTYEQYF. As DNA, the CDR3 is TGCGCCAGCAGCTTGAGTACAGGAACCTACGAGCAGTACTTC.

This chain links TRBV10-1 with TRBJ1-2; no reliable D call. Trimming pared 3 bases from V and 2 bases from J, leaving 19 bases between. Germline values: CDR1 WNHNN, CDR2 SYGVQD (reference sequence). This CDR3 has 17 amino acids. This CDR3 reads CASSDLNSSGDNYGYTF. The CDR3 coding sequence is TGCGCCAGCAGTGACCTAAACAGCTCTGGCGACAACTATGGCTACACCTTC.

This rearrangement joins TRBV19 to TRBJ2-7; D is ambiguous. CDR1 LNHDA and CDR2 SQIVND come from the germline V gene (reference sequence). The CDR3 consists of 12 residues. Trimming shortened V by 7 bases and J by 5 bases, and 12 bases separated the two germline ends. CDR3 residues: CASKNPHDEQYF. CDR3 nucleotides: TGTGCCAGTAAAAACCCCCACGACGAGCAGTACTTC.

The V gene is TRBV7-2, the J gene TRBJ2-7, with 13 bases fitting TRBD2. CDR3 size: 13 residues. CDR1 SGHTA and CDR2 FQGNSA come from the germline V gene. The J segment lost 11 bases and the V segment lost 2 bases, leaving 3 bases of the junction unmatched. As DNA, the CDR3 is TGTGCCAGCAGCTTAAAGACTAGCGGGAGGAAGTACTTC. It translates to CASSLKTSGRKYF.

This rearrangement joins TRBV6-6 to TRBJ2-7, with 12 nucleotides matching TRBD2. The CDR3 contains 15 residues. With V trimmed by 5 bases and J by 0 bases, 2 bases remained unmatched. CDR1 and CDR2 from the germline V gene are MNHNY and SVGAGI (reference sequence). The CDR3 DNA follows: TGTGCCAGCAGTCAGACTAGCGGGAGCTCCTACGAGCAGTACTTC. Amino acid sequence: CASSQTSGSSYEQYF.